The entry below gives a single TCR beta chain sequence along with its context. This entry is derived from a study of OX40 agonist ivuxolimab in advanced cancers. Data came from immunoSEQ multiplex PCR; TCRdb stores just in-frame clones and leaves some out. Altogether about 35,000 clones are present, approximately 90% being singletons, with the ten largest covering about 33%. The material sequenced was CD4+ or CD8+ T cells sorted from blood, taken in a trial of the OX40 agonist ivuxolimab. This receptor was identified in an adult with an advanced solid tumor such as melanoma, head and neck, liver or kidney cancer.

The CDR3 DNA sequence: TGTGCCAGCAGCTTAGAGGGCGAAAGCACAGATACGCAGTATTTT. Translating it yields CASSLEGESTDTQYF. This sequence joins TRBV13 and TRBJ2-3; D is unclear. V was shortened by 1 base and J by 0 bases, with 8 bases between the two germline ends. The CDR3 extends over 15 amino acids. The germline V gene has CDR1 PRHDT and CDR2 FYEKMQ (reference sequence).